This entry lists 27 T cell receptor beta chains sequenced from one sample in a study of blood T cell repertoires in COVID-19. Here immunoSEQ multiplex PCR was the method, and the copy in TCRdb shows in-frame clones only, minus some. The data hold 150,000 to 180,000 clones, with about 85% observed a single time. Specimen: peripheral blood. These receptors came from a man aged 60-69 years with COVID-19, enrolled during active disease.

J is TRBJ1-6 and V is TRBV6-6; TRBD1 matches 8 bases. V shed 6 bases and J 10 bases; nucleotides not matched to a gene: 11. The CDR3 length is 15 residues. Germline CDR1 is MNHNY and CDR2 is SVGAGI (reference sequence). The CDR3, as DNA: TGTGCCAGCAGACCATCCACAGGGGGAAGGTCACCCCTCCACTTT. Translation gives CASRPSTGGRSPLHF.

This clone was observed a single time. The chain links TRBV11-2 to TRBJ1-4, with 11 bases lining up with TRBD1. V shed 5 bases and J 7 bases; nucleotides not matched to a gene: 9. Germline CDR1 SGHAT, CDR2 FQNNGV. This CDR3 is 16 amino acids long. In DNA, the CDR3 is TGTGCCAGCAGCCCGCGGACAGGGGGCGAGGGTGAAAAACTGTTTTTT. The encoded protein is CASSPRTGGEGEKLFF.

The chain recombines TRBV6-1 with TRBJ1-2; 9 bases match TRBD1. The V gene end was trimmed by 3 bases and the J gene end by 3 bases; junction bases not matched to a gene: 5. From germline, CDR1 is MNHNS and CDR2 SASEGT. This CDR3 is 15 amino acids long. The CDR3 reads CASSEWDREYYGYTF. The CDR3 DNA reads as TGTGCCAGCAGTGAGTGGGACAGGGAATACTATGGCTACACCTTC.

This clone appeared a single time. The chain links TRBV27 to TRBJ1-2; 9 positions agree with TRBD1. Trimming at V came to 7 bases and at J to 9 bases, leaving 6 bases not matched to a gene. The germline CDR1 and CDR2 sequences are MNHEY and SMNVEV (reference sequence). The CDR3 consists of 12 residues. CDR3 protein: CASTGGQGSYTF. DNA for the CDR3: TGTGCCAGCACCGGCGGACAGGGGAGCTACACCTTC.

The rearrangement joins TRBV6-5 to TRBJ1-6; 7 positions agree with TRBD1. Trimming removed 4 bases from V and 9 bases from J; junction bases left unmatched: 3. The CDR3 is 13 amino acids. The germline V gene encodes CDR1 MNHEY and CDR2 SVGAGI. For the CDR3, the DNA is TGTGCCAGCAGTTGGAGACAGGGTTCACCCCTCCACTTT. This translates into CASSWRQGSPLHF.

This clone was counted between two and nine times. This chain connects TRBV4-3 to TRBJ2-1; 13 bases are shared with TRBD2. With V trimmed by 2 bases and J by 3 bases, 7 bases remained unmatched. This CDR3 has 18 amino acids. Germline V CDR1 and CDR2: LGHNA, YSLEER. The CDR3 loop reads CASSQQTSGGRNYNEQFF. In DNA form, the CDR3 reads TGCGCCAGCAGCCAACAGACTAGCGGGGGGCGAAACTACAATGAGCAGTTCTTC.

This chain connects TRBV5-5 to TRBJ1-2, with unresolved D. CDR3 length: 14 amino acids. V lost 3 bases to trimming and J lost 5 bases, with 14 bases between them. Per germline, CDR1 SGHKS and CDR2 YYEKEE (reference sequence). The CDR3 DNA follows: TGTGCCAGCAGCTCCGGAGGCGTTCCTTATGGCTACACCTTC. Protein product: CASSSGGVPYGYTF.

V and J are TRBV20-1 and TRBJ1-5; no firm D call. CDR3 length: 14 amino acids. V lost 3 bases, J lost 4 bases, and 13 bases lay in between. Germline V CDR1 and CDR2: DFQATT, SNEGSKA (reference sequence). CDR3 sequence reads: CSASPLGLNQPQHF. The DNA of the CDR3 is TGCAGTGCTAGTCCCCTGGGCTTAAATCAGCCCCAGCATTTT.

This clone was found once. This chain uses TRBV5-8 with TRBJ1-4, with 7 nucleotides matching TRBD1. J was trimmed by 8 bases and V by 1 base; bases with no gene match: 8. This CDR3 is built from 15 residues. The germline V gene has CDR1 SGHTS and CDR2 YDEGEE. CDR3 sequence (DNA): TGTGCCAGCAGCTTGCGACAGGGTATTAGGGAAAAACTGTTTTTT. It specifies CASSLRQGIREKLFF.

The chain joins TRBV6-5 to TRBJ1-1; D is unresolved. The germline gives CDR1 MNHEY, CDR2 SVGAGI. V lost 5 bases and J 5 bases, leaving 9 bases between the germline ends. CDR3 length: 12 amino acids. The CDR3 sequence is CASSHLRTEAFF. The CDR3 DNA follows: TGTGCCAGCAGTCATCTACGAACTGAAGCTTTCTTT.

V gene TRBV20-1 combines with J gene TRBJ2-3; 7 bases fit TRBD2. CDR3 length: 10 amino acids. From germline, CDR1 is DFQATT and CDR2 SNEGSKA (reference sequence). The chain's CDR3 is CSAGRSAQYF. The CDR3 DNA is TGCAGCGCCGGGAGGTCGGCGCAGTATTTT.

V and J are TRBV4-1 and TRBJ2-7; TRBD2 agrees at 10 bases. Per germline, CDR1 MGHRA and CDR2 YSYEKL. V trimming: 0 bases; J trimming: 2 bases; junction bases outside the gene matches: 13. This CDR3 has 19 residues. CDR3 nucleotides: TGCGCCAGCAGCCAAGAGCCGGGACCCTCTAGCGGGAGAACCTACGAGCAGTACTTC. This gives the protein CASSQEPGPSSGRTYEQYF.

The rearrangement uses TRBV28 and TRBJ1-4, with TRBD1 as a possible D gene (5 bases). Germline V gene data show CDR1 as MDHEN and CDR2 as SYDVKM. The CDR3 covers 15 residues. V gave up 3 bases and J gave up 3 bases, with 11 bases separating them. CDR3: CASSFFGGSNEKLFF. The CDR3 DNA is TGTGCCAGCAGTTTTTTCGGGGGATCTAATGAAAAACTGTTTTTT. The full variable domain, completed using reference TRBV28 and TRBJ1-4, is DVKVTQSSRYLVKRTGEKVFLECVQDMDHENMFWYRQDPGLGLRLIYFSYDVKMKEKGDIPEGYSVSREKKERFSLILESASTNQTSMYLCASSFFGGSNEKLFFGSGTQLSVL.

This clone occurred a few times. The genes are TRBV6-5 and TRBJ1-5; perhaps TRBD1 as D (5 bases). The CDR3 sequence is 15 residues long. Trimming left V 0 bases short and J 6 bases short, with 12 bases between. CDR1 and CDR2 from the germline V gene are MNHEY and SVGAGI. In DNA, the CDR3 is TGTGCCAGCAGTTACTCGAGGGACTTTGGTCAGCCCCAGCATTTT. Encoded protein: CASSYSRDFGQPQHF.

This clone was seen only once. CDR3 amino acids: CSVADEKLFF. For the CDR3, the DNA is TGCAGCGTGGCTGATGAAAAACTGTTTTTT. This sequence joins TRBV29-1 and TRBJ1-4; D unresolved. Germline CDR1 and CDR2: SQVTM and ANQGSEA. V was trimmed by 6 bases and J by 6 bases, leaving 5 bases between them. The CDR3 loop spans 10 amino acids.

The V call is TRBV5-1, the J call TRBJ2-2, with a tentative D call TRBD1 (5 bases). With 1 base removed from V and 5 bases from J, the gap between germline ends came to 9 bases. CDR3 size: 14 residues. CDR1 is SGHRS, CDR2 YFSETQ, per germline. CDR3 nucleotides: TGCGCCAGCAGCTTGTCCCCAGGGACCGGGGAGCTGTTTTTT. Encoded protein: CASSLSPGTGELFF.

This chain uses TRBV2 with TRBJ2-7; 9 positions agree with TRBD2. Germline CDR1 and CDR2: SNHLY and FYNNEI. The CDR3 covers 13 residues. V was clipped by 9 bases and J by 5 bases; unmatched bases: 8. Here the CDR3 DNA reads TGTGCCAGTTATAGCGGGAGAGGCCACGAGCAGTACTTC. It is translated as CASYSGRGHEQYF. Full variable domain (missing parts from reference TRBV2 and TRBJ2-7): EPEVTQTPSHQVTQMGQEVILRCVPISNHLYFYWYRQILGQKVEFLVSFYNNEISEKSEIFDDQFSVERPDGSNFTLKIRSTKLEDSAMYFCASYSGRGHEQYFGPGTRLTVT.

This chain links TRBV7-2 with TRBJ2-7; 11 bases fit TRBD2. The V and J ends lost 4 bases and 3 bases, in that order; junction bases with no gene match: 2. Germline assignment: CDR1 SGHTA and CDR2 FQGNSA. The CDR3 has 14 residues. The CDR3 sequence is CASSSGTSGYEQYF. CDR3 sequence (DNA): TGTGCCAGCAGCTCCGGGACTAGCGGCTACGAGCAGTACTTC.

The CDR3: CASTNRGGSTYEQYF. CDR3 sequence (DNA): TGTGCCAGTACTAACAGGGGGGGCAGCACCTACGAGCAGTACTTC. The chain carries TRBV19 and TRBJ2-7; a possible D gene is TRBD1 (8 bases). Trimming took 7 bases from V and 2 from J, leaving 18 bases between them. The CDR3 covers 15 residues. Looked up from germline, CDR1 is LNHDA and CDR2 is SQIVND (reference sequence).

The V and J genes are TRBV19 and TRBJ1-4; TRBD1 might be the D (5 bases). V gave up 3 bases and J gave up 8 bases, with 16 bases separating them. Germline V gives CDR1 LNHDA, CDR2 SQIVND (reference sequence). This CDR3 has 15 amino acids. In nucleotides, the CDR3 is TGTGCCAGTAGTATCCTCAGGTTTCCAGGGGAAAAACTGTTTTTT. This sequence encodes CASSILRFPGEKLFF. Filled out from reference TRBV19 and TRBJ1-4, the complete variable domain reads DGGITQSPKYLFRKEGQNVTLSCEQNLNHDAMYWYRQDPGQGLRLIYYSQIVNDFQKGDIAEGYSVSREKKESFPLTVTSAQKNPTAFYLCASSILRFPGEKLFFGSGTQLSVL.

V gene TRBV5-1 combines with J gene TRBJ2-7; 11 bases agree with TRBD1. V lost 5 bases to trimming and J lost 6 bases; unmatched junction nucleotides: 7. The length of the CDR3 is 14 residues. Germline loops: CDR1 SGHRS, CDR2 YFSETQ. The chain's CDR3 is CASSRTGGFSEQYF. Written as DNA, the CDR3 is TGCGCCAGCAGTCGGACAGGGGGCTTTAGCGAGCAGTACTTC. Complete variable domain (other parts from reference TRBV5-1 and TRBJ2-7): KAGVTQTPRYLIKTRGQQVTLSCSPISGHRSVSWYQQTPGQGLQFLFEYFSETQRNKGNFPGRFSGRQFSNSRSEMNVSTLELGDSALYLCASSRTGGFSEQYFGPGTRLTVT.

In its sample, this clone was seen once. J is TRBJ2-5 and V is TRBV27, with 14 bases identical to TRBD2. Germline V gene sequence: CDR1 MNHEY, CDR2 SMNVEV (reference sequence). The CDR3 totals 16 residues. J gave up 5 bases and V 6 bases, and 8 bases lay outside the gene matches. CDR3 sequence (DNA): TGTGCCAGCAGAGGGAGACTAGCGGGGGGGCTGGAGACCCAGTACTTC. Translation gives CASRGRLAGGLETQYF.

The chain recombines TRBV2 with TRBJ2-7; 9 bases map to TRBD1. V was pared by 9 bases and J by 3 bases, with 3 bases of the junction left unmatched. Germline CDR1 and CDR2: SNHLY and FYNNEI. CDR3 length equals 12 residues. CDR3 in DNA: TGTGCCAGGTCGGACAGGGGCTACGAGCAGTACTTC. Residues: CARSDRGYEQYF.

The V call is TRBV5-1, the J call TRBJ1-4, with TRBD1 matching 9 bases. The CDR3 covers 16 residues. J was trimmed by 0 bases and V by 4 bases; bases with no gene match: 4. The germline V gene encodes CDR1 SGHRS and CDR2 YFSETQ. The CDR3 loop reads CASSPGTGTTNEKLFF. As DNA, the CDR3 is TGCGCCAGCAGCCCCGGGACAGGGACAACTAATGAAAAACTGTTTTTT.

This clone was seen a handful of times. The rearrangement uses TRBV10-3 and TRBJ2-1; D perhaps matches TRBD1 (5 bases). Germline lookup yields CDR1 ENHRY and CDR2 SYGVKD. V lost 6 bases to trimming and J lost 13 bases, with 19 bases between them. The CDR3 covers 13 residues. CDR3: CAISNLLGQAQFF. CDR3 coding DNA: TGTGCCATCAGCAACCTCCTAGGACAAGCCCAGTTCTTC.

CDR3 protein: CASRKDRNNYGYTF. CDR3 sequence (DNA): TGTGCCAGCAGGAAGGACAGAAATAACTATGGCTACACCTTC. The gene calls are TRBV11-3 and TRBJ1-2; a weak D match, TRBD1 (6 bases). The V end lost 6 bases, the J end lost 1 base, and 12 bases lay between the germline ends. Germline assignment: CDR1 SGHNT and CDR2 YENEEA. This CDR3 spans 14 amino acids.

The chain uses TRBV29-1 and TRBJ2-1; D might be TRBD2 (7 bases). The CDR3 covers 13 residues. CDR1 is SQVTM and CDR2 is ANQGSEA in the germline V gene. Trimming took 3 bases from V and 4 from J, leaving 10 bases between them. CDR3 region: CSVDGGLYNEQFF. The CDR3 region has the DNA TGCAGCGTTGACGGGGGGCTGTACAATGAGCAGTTCTTC.